Listed here are 10 T cell receptor beta chains from one sample, sequenced in a study of Tregs in tolerant kidney transplant recipients. Clones were sequenced by immunoSEQ multiplex PCR, and TCRdb holds only the in-frame ones, with some missing. This table has around 98,000 clones, 80% to 95% appearing once. Sequenced material: CD4+ T cells from blood, taken before the transplant. These receptors came from a human donor who received a combined kidney and bone marrow transplant.

The chain combines TRBV25-1 with TRBJ1-1, with 8 bases fitting TRBD1. J was trimmed by 1 base and V by 6 bases; bases with no gene match: 4. This CDR3 is 14 amino acids long. Germline V gene lookup returns CDR1 MGHDK and CDR2 SYGVNS. CDR3 sequence (DNA): TGTGCCAGCAGGGGGACAGGACGGAACACTGAAGCTTTCTTT. Translating gives CASRGTGRNTEAFF. Filled out from reference TRBV25-1 and TRBJ1-1, the complete variable domain reads EADIYQTPRYLVIGTGKKITLECSQTMGHDKMYWYQQDPGMELHLIHYSYGVNSTEKGDLSSESTVSRIRTEHFPLTLESARPSHTSQYLCASRGTGRNTEAFFGQGTRLTVV.

The V call is TRBV19, the J call TRBJ2-3, with D tentatively TRBD1 (5 bases). The CDR3 spans 13 residues. Per the germline V gene, CDR1 is LNHDA and CDR2 is SQIVND (reference sequence). V gave up 10 bases and J gave up 1 base, with 12 bases separating them. The CDR3 loop is CAIRVSGTDTQYF. The CDR3, as DNA: TGTGCCATCAGGGTGTCTGGCACAGATACGCAGTATTTT.

The chain employs TRBV4-1 and TRBJ2-2, with D unresolved. Trimming left V 1 base short and J 2 bases short, with 8 bases between. Germline CDR1 reads MGHRA; CDR2 reads YSYEKL. The CDR3 length is 15 residues. The CDR3 DNA reads TGCGCCAGCAGCCAAGTTCCAGGAAACACCGGGGAGCTGTTTTTT. Translating it yields CASSQVPGNTGELFF.

The V gene is TRBV7-8, the J gene TRBJ2-5; 9 bases align to TRBD2. The DNA end favors TRBJ2-7, so the J call may be wrong. CDR1 is SGHVS, CDR2 FQNEAQ, per germline. The CDR3 length is 16 residues. CDR3 in amino acids: CASSTRREGATYEQYF. The CDR3 nucleotides read TGTGCCAGCAGCACACGGCGGGAGGGGGCCACCTACGAGCAGTACTTC.

The chain has TRBV28 and TRBJ1-1; D might be TRBD1 (5 bases). Trimming stripped 7 bases from V and 5 bases from J, with 23 bases between. This CDR3 is built from 16 residues. The germline gives CDR1 MDHEN, CDR2 SYDVKM. The CDR3 reads CASTNQWVPGETEAFF. In nucleotides, the CDR3 is TGTGCCAGCACTAATCAATGGGTCCCGGGGGAGACTGAAGCTTTCTTT.

The rearrangement joins TRBV2 to TRBJ2-3; D is ambiguous. This CDR3 is 12 amino acids long. V was cut by 4 bases and J by 5 bases, with 7 bases left in between. CDR1 is SNHLY and CDR2 is FYNNEI in the germline V gene. CDR3 residues: CASSVLRDTQYF. The CDR3, as DNA: TGTGCCAGCAGTGTCCTCAGAGATACGCAGTATTTT.

This clone was observed once. The V call is TRBV7-6, the J call TRBJ1-1, with D perhaps matching TRBD1 (6 bases). The CDR3 has 12 amino acids. Germline CDR1 is SGHVS and CDR2 is FNYEAQ. Between the trimmed V and J ends, which lost 5 bases and 7 bases, there was a span of 11 bases. CDR3 amino acids: CASSIRQDEAFF. The CDR3 nucleotides are TGTGCCAGCAGCATCCGACAGGATGAAGCTTTCTTT.

The V gene is TRBV13, the J gene TRBJ2-5, with a weak D call TRBD2 (6 bases). The germline gives CDR1 PRHDT, CDR2 FYEKMQ (reference sequence). The length of the CDR3 is 15 residues. Trimming pared 2 bases from V and 2 bases from J, leaving 12 bases between. The CDR3 loop reads CASSLIGGGQETQYF. CDR3 nucleotides: TGTGCCAGCAGCTTAATTGGGGGAGGTCAAGAGACCCAGTACTTC.

V usage is TRBV6-5 and J usage is TRBJ2-7; 8 bases align to TRBD1. The CDR3 totals 15 residues. With 7 bases clipped from V and 4 bases from J, the junction kept 12 bases outside the gene matches. CDR1 and CDR2 (germline): MNHEY, SVGAGI. The CDR3 here is CASTNYRDRTYEQYF. CDR3 nucleotide sequence: TGTGCCAGCACCAATTACCGGGACAGGACATACGAGCAGTACTTC.

The chain is built from TRBV6-5 and TRBJ1-5, with D possibly being TRBD1 (5 bases). The germline gives CDR1 MNHEY, CDR2 SVGAGI. CDR3 size: 14 residues. Trimming shortened V by 2 bases and J by 0 bases, and 5 bases separated the two germline ends. The CDR3 DNA follows: TGTGCCAGCAGTTACCAGGGTAGCAATCAGCCCCAGCATTTT. It codes for CASSYQGSNQPQHF.